These 15 T cell receptor beta chains were all obtained from the same sample, sequenced in a study of blood T cell repertoires in COVID-19. Repertoires were generated with immunoSEQ multiplex PCR, while TCRdb's copy carries only in-frame clones and drops some. The table records roughly 390,000 clones, 85% of them present only once. Sequencing was carried out using peripheral blood. The receptors were gathered from a woman aged 18 to 35 with acute or convalescent COVID-19.

The rearrangement links TRBV11-2 to TRBJ1-3; D gene uncertain. The V gene's germline CDR1 is SGHAT and CDR2 FQNNGV. The CDR3 loop spans 15 amino acids. V was trimmed by 1 base and J by 0 bases, leaving 7 bases between them. This CDR3 is CASSLGTVSGNTIYF. In DNA form, the CDR3 reads TGTGCCAGCAGCTTAGGTACGGTCTCTGGAAACACCATATATTTT.

The chain recombines TRBV2 with TRBJ1-6; perhaps TRBD1 as D (6 bases). This CDR3 is 14 amino acids long. V was cut by 6 bases and J by 6 bases, with 12 bases left in between. In germline, CDR1 is SNHLY, CDR2 FYNNEI. This chain's CDR3 is CASRDGQPNSPLHF. The CDR3 nucleotides are TGTGCCAGCAGGGATGGACAGCCTAATTCACCCCTCCACTTT. The full variable domain, rest sourced from reference TRBV2 and TRBJ1-6, is EPEVTQTPSHQVTQMGQEVILRCVPISNHLYFYWYRQILGQKVEFLVSFYNNEISEKSEIFDDQFSVERPDGSNFTLKIRSTKLEDSAMYFCASRDGQPNSPLHFGNGTRLTVT.

The V call is TRBV19, the J call TRBJ1-1, with D possibly matching TRBD1 (5 bases). V lost 3 bases and J 10 bases, leaving 18 bases between the germline ends. The CDR3 spans 14 residues. Germline V lookup: CDR1 LNHDA, CDR2 SQIVND (reference sequence). Here the CDR3 DNA reads TGTGCCAGTAGTATTACGACAGCCGGTCCTGGAGCTTTCTTT. It encodes CASSITTAGPGAFF.

In regard to this clone: Other DNA sequences in the sample encode the same CDR3. This sequence joins TRBV5-1 and TRBJ1-3, with D unclear. V was cut by 8 bases and J by 0 bases, with 9 bases left in between. This CDR3 has 13 amino acids. Per the germline V gene, CDR1 is SGHRS and CDR2 is YFSETQ. The CDR3 sequence: CASSPGSGNTIYF. As DNA, the CDR3 is TGCGCCAGTTCCCCGGGCTCTGGAAACACCATATATTTT.

This sequence joins TRBV19 and TRBJ2-5; 9 nucleotides align to TRBD1. CDR3 length equals 19 residues. Germline loops: CDR1 LNHDA, CDR2 SQIVND (reference sequence). Germline trimming cut 3 bases from V and 9 bases from J; bases unmatched to any gene: 23. CDR3 loop: CASSISAVGTGPVLGAQYF. In DNA form, the CDR3 reads TGTGCCAGTAGTATCTCAGCCGTAGGGACAGGGCCTGTGTTGGGGGCCCAGTACTTC.

This clone came up a few times. J is TRBJ2-7 and V is TRBV5-1, with TRBD2 matching 9 bases. Germline values: CDR1 SGHRS, CDR2 YFSETQ. The length of the CDR3 is 16 residues. J gave up 4 bases and V 2 bases, and 10 bases lay outside the gene matches. DNA for the CDR3: TGCGCCAGCAGCTTAGCTAGCGGGGACAGAGGATACGAGCAGTACTTC. This codes for CASSLASGDRGYEQYF.

This chain uses TRBV5-6 with TRBJ2-1; D remains unclear. Germline V gives CDR1 SGHDT, CDR2 YYEEEE. The CDR3 sequence is 14 residues long. Trimming cost V 0 bases and J 0 bases, with 4 bases left between them. The CDR3 spells CASSLAGSYNEQFF. The CDR3 DNA is TGTGCCAGCAGCTTGGCGGGCTCCTACAATGAGCAGTTCTTC.

In nucleotides, the CDR3 is TGTGCCAGCAGCAGACAGCGGGAGGAAATCGAGCAGTACTTC. This gives the protein CASSRQREEIEQYF. This chain connects TRBV21-1 to TRBJ2-7; TRBD2 is taken as the D call from the table, unchecked against the DNA. TRBV21-1 is a known pseudogene. The CDR3 loop spans 14 amino acids.

The genes are TRBV24-1 and TRBJ2-7; TRBD1 is a possible D gene (6 bases). This CDR3 is 13 amino acids long. Trimming stripped 2 bases from V and 3 bases from J, with 7 bases between. Germline V gene lookup returns CDR1 KGHDR and CDR2 SFDVKD. CDR3 nucleotides: TGTGCCACCAGTGATTCGGACAGCTACGAGCAGTACTTC. This codes for CATSDSDSYEQYF.

The V and J genes are TRBV2 and TRBJ2-7; D is perhaps TRBD2 (6 bases). CDR1 and CDR2 (germline): SNHLY, FYNNEI. This CDR3 has 14 residues. V was trimmed by 6 bases and J by 2 bases, leaving 14 bases between them. The chain's CDR3 is CASRRDFPTYEQYF. The CDR3 DNA reads as TGTGCCAGCAGAAGGGACTTCCCGACCTACGAGCAGTACTTC.

The chain carries TRBV6-5 and TRBJ2-3; D is perhaps TRBD2 (5 bases). The CDR3 loop spans 13 amino acids. The ends were cut back, 7 bases at V and 3 bases at J, with 11 bases in the middle. Germline assignment: CDR1 MNHEY and CDR2 SVGAGI. The CDR3 DNA is TGTGCCAGCACCCCCGGGGTGACAGATACGCAGTATTTT. Its translation is CASTPGVTDTQYF.

This sequence joins TRBV3-1 (or the pseudogene TRBV3-2) and TRBJ1-2; tentatively, D is TRBD1 (6 bases). Germline V lookup: CDR1 LGHDT, CDR2 YNNKEL (reference sequence). This CDR3 has 14 amino acids. Trimming removed 4 bases from V and 8 bases from J, with 17 bases in between. The DNA of the CDR3 is TGTGCCAGCAGCCCACAGGGTTTTCTAGTCGGCTACACCTTC. It codes for CASSPQGFLVGYTF.

The chain combines TRBV2 with TRBJ2-2, with D perhaps matching TRBD1 (6 bases). CDR1 and CDR2 (germline): SNHLY, FYNNEI. The CDR3 runs to 15 residues. The V gene lost 8 bases and the J gene lost 1 base, with 14 bases spanning the gap. CDR3 region: CASRSRDKNTGELFF. The CDR3 region has the DNA TGTGCCAGCCGCTCCCGGGACAAGAACACCGGGGAGCTGTTTTTT. Complete variable domain (other parts from reference TRBV2 and TRBJ2-2): EPEVTQTPSHQVTQMGQEVILRCVPISNHLYFYWYRQILGQKVEFLVSFYNNEISEKSEIFDDQFSVERPDGSNFTLKIRSTKLEDSAMYFCASRSRDKNTGELFFGEGSRLTVL.

The chain joins TRBV5-1 to TRBJ1-1, with D tentatively TRBD1 (6 bases). Germline V gene data show CDR1 as SGHRS and CDR2 as YFSETQ. The CDR3 length is 14 residues. The ends were cut back, 0 bases at V and 5 bases at J, with 11 bases in the middle. Here the CDR3 reads CASSLAEQGTEAFF. As DNA, the CDR3 is TGCGCCAGCAGCTTGGCCGAACAGGGTACTGAAGCTTTCTTT.

The rearrangement links TRBV7-9 to TRBJ1-1, with 7 bases identical to TRBD1. The CDR3 length is 13 residues. Germline loops: CDR1 SEHNR, CDR2 FQNEAQ (reference sequence). Germline trimming cut 6 bases from V and 8 bases from J; bases unmatched to any gene: 9. CDR3 sequence reads: CASSSRQGVEAFF. The DNA of the CDR3 is TGTGCCAGCAGTTCTAGACAGGGTGTCGAAGCTTTCTTT.